One sample yielded the 28 T cell receptor beta chains listed below, sequenced in a study of blood T cell repertoires in COVID-19. Data came from immunoSEQ multiplex PCR; TCRdb stores just in-frame clones and leaves some out. This sample has 20,000 to 25,000 clones, with about nine tenths found just once. Sequenced: peripheral blood. These TCRs come from a man in his forties or fifties with active COVID-19.

J is TRBJ2-5 and V is TRBV7-3, with a weak D call TRBD1 (6 bases). Germline values: CDR1 SGHTA, CDR2 FQGTGA. The CDR3 loop spans 14 amino acids. V was cut by 5 bases and J by 0 bases, with 10 bases left in between. CDR3 DNA: TGTGCCAGCAGCCCGGACAGCTACCAAGAGACCCAGTACTTC. Residues: CASSPDSYQETQYF.

The CDR3: CASSQIAGGPGNEQFF. The CDR3, as DNA: TGTGCCAGCAGCCAAATAGCGGGGGGGCCGGGAAATGAGCAGTTCTTC. The chain uses TRBV11-2 and TRBJ2-1, with 11 bases lining up with TRBD2. The CDR3 covers 16 residues. Germline CDR1 is SGHAT and CDR2 is FQNNGV. J lost 7 bases, V lost 5 bases, and 10 bases had no gene match.

This chain's CDR3 is CASSSRGRSYEQYF. The CDR3 region has the DNA TGTGCCAGCAGTTCGCGGGGGCGGTCCTACGAGCAGTACTTC. V usage is TRBV6-5 and J usage is TRBJ2-7; tentative D call: TRBD2 (7 bases). Germline CDR1 and CDR2: MNHEY and SVGAGI. The CDR3 spans 14 residues. V dropped 4 bases and J dropped 1 base, with 11 bases sitting between them.

V usage is TRBV5-6 and J usage is TRBJ1-5; 7 nucleotides agree with TRBD1. The trim removed 6 bases at V and 2 bases at J, leaving 8 bases unmatched. Germline V lookup: CDR1 SGHDT, CDR2 YYEEEE. The CDR3 covers 15 residues. CDR3 nucleotide sequence: TGTGCCAGCACCCTAGGAGGGGGCCGCAATCAGCCCCAGCATTTT. This translates into CASTLGGGRNQPQHF.

The chain employs TRBV3-1 (or the pseudogene TRBV3-2) and TRBJ1-2, with TRBD1 as a possible D gene (5 bases). CDR3 length: 15 amino acids. Per germline, CDR1 LGHDT and CDR2 YNNKEL (reference sequence). V was trimmed by 1 base and J by 4 bases, leaving 13 bases between them. The DNA of the CDR3 is TGTGCCAGCAGCCAAGGGACACGTAGATCCTATGGCTACACCTTC. This sequence encodes CASSQGTRRSYGYTF.

The chain combines TRBV7-2 with TRBJ1-4, with D perhaps TRBD1 (6 bases). Germline V gene sequence: CDR1 SGHTA, CDR2 FQGNSA. The CDR3 sequence is 15 residues long. V gave up 3 bases and J gave up 7 bases, with 15 bases separating them. The CDR3 bases are TGTGCCAGCAGCTTTCAGGGGAGCCTCGGTGAAAAACTGTTTTTT. Its translation is CASSFQGSLGEKLFF.

The chain employs TRBV5-6 and TRBJ2-3; D may be TRBD1 (6 bases). Germline lookup yields CDR1 SGHDT and CDR2 YYEEEE. Trimming removed 1 base from V and 2 bases from J, with 17 bases in between. The CDR3 contains 17 residues. The CDR3 nucleotides read TGTGCCAGCAGCTTGAAATGGGACACGACCTTCACAGATACGCAGTATTTT. Its translation is CASSLKWDTTFTDTQYF.

This rearrangement joins TRBV30 to TRBJ1-3; 7 bases agree with TRBD1. This CDR3 contains 16 residues. CDR1 GTSNPN and CDR2 SVGIG come from the germline V gene (reference sequence). With V trimmed by 0 bases and J by 4 bases, 9 bases remained unmatched. The CDR3 bases are TGTGCCTGGAGTGTACAGAGGGGGCGTGGAGGAAACACCATATATTTT. It codes for CAWSVQRGRGGNTIYF. Drawing the rest from reference TRBV30 and TRBJ1-3, the complete variable domain is SQTIHQWPATLVQPVGSPLSLECTVEGTSNPNLYWYRQAAGRGLQLLFYSVGIGQISSEVPQNLSASRPQDRQFILSSKKLLLSDSGFYLCAWSVQRGRGGNTIYFGEGSWLTVV.

The table lists this clone with a few counts. CDR3 loop: CASSLSRVDTIYF. The CDR3 region has the DNA TGTGCCAGCAGCTTAAGCAGGGTGGACACCATATATTTT. The rearrangement joins TRBV7-2 to TRBJ1-3; possible D gene TRBD1, 5 bases. The V and J ends lost 2 bases and 8 bases respectively, with 10 bases between them. Germline values: CDR1 SGHTA, CDR2 FQGNSA. This CDR3 contains 13 residues. The full variable domain, rest sourced from reference TRBV7-2 and TRBJ1-3, is GAGVSQSPSNKVTEKGKDVELRCDPISGHTALYWYRQSLGQGLEFLIYFQGNSAPDKSGLPSDRFSAERTGGSVSTLTIQRTQQEDSAVYLCASSLSRVDTIYFGEGSWLTVV.

This clone has a handful of counts. The rearrangement uses TRBV20-1 and TRBJ1-1, with TRBD1 as a possible D gene (5 bases). The CDR3 loop spans 14 amino acids. The V gene lost 3 bases and the J gene lost 6 bases, with 17 bases spanning the gap. Germline CDR1 reads DFQATT; CDR2 reads SNEGSKA (reference sequence). This chain's CDR3 is CSASTMGGVSEAFF. CDR3 DNA: TGCAGTGCTAGTACGATGGGGGGAGTCTCTGAAGCTTTCTTT.

The rearrangement links TRBV5-6 to TRBJ1-3; D call uncertain. The CDR3 is made up of 15 amino acids. Germline V lookup: CDR1 SGHDT, CDR2 YYEEEE. Trimming stripped 2 bases from V and 0 bases from J, with 9 bases between. CDR3 amino acids: CASSFGGPSGNTIYF. DNA for the CDR3: TGTGCCAGCAGCTTCGGCGGGCCCTCTGGAAACACCATATATTTT.

The chain couples TRBV7-3 to TRBJ2-1, with TRBD2 matching over 9 bases. Germline assignment: CDR1 SGHTA and CDR2 FQGTGA. The junction had 6 bases not matched to a gene; V was cut back by 0 bases and J by 0 bases. The CDR3 contains 18 residues. CDR3 region: CASSLTAAGGPSYNEQFF. CDR3 nucleotides: TGTGCCAGCAGCTTAACGGCAGCGGGGGGTCCCTCCTACAATGAGCAGTTCTTC.

This rearrangement joins TRBV24-1 to TRBJ1-1; 7 nucleotides agree with TRBD1. J gave up 6 bases and V 10 bases, and 4 bases lay outside the gene matches. The length of the CDR3 is 11 residues. In germline, CDR1 is KGHDR, CDR2 SFDVKD. The CDR3 protein is CATQTGPEAFF. The CDR3, as DNA: TGTGCCACGCAGACAGGGCCTGAAGCTTTCTTT.

V gene TRBV19 combines with J gene TRBJ1-5; TRBD1 is a possible D gene (5 bases). With 3 bases removed from V and 2 bases from J, the gap between germline ends came to 17 bases. From germline, CDR1 is LNHDA and CDR2 SQIVND (reference sequence). This CDR3 contains 17 residues. CDR3 in amino acids: CASSIVFAGEGNQPQHF. The CDR3 DNA follows: TGTGCCAGTAGTATTGTATTCGCGGGGGAGGGCAATCAGCCCCAGCATTTT.

The DNA of the CDR3 is TGTGCCAGCAGTTCTCCCGGGACAGGGACGACCCGAGACACCGGGGAGCTGTTTTTT. Translating gives CASSSPGTGTTRDTGELFF. This chain uses TRBV27 with TRBJ2-2; TRBD1 matches 9 bases. Germline loops: CDR1 MNHEY, CDR2 SMNVEV (reference sequence). The CDR3 contains 19 residues. After removal of 4 bases from V and 3 bases from J, the junction contained 15 bases not matched to a gene.

This chain uses TRBV19 with TRBJ2-1, with D possibly TRBD2 on 5 matching bases. The germline V gene encodes CDR1 LNHDA and CDR2 SQIVND (reference sequence). This CDR3 has 16 amino acids. V lost 3 bases, J lost 0 bases, and 12 bases lay in between. CDR3 DNA sequence: TGTGCCAGTAGTATCTTGGACTGGAGCTCCTACAATGAGCAGTTCTTC. Protein: CASSILDWSSYNEQFF.

The CDR3 is CASSPRTGGVGQFF. The CDR3 DNA is TGTGCCAGCAGTCCCCGGACAGGGGGCGTTGGGCAGTTCTTC. The chain uses TRBV6-2 or TRBV6-3 and TRBJ2-1; 11 bases are shared with TRBD1. Germline assignment: CDR1 MNHEY and CDR2 SVGEGT. The CDR3 is 14 residues long. V gave up 5 bases and J gave up 12 bases; unmatched junction bases: 9.

The chain carries TRBV30 and TRBJ2-7; 7 nucleotides match TRBD1. CDR1 and CDR2 (germline): GTSNPN, SVGIG (reference sequence). The CDR3 is 13 amino acids. V shed 4 bases, J shed 2 bases, and the junction held 5 bases outside the gene matches. The CDR3 DNA follows: TGTGCCTGGAAGAAGGGGGCAGCCTACGAGCAGTACTTC. Translation gives CAWKKGAAYEQYF.

The chain joins TRBV27 to TRBJ2-1; 9 bases map to TRBD1. CDR1 is MNHEY, CDR2 SMNVEV, per germline (reference sequence). V was clipped by 4 bases and J by 7 bases; unmatched bases: 5. The CDR3 is 14 amino acids. CDR3 DNA: TGTGCCAGCAGTTACGGACAGGGGAAGAATGAGCAGTTCTTC. This translates into CASSYGQGKNEQFF.

The chain uses TRBV21-1 and TRBJ1-6; the table's D call TRBD1 went unverified against the DNA. TRBV21-1 is given as a pseudogene. This CDR3 is 15 amino acids long. CDR3 residues: CASIPDEDRNSPLHF. Here the CDR3 DNA reads TGTGCCAGCATCCCAGACGAGGACAGGAATTCACCCCTCCACTTT.

J is TRBJ2-1 and V is TRBV5-1, with 10 bases aligning to TRBD2. The CDR3 contains 18 residues. The V segment lost 4 bases and the J segment 1 base; nucleotides outside the gene matches: 11. Germline-derived CDR1 and CDR2 are SGHRS and YFSETQ. The CDR3 DNA follows: TGCGCCAGCAGCCCCGATGGGCTAGCGGGGGCATCCTACAATGAGCAGTTCTTC. Translated, it gives CASSPDGLAGASYNEQFF. The entire variable domain, with the rest obtained from reference TRBV5-1 and TRBJ2-1, is as follows: KAGVTQTPRYLIKTRGQQVTLSCSPISGHRSVSWYQQTPGQGLQFLFEYFSETQRNKGNFPGRFSGRQFSNSRSEMNVSTLELGDSALYLCASSPDGLAGASYNEQFFGPGTRLTVL.

The J gene is TRBJ1-1, the V gene TRBV5-6; tentatively, D is TRBD1 (5 bases). CDR1 is SGHDT, CDR2 YYEEEE, per germline. Trimming removed 2 bases at V and 3 bases at J, with 8 bases between. The CDR3 contains 13 residues. The CDR3 DNA reads TGTGCCAGCAGCTTAGGGGAGGACACTGAAGCTTTCTTT. Translating gives CASSLGEDTEAFF. The full variable domain, in which reference TRBV5-6 and TRBJ1-1 provide the parts outside the CDR3, is DAGVTQSPTHLIKTRGQQVTLRCSPKSGHDTVSWYQQALGQGPQFIFQYYEEEERQRGNFPDRFSGHQFPNYSSELNVNALLLGDSALYLCASSLGEDTEAFFGQGTRLTVV.

This chain uses TRBV19 with TRBJ2-7; D might be TRBD2 (6 bases). V was pared by 8 bases and J by 4 bases, with 18 bases between. The CDR3 sequence is 14 residues long. The V gene's germline CDR1 is LNHDA and CDR2 SQIVND (reference sequence). The CDR3 DNA sequence: TGTGCCAGTGCCCCCGGAGGGGCGGTGTACGAGCAGTACTTC. Translation: CASAPGGAVYEQYF.

The chain carries TRBV11-3 and TRBJ2-2, with D possibly being TRBD2 (6 bases). The CDR3 loop spans 12 amino acids. CDR1 SGHNT and CDR2 YENEEA come from the germline V gene. V lost 5 bases to trimming and J lost 7 bases, with 8 bases between them. The CDR3 DNA follows: TGTGCCAGCAGCCCGGGAGTCGGGGAGCTGTTTTTT. This encodes CASSPGVGELFF.

The chain carries TRBV12-3 or TRBV12-4 and TRBJ1-2; D is uncertain. V was pared by 5 bases and J by 8 bases, with 15 bases between. The CDR3 is 13 amino acids. The CDR3 nucleotides read TGTGCCAGCAGTGCAGGACTAATCTGGGGCTACACCTTC. Its translation is CASSAGLIWGYTF.

The gene calls are TRBV12-5 and TRBJ2-2; 11 positions agree with TRBD2. The V and J ends lost 6 bases and 7 bases, in that order; junction bases with no gene match: 7. Germline CDR1 reads LGHNT; CDR2 reads FRNRAP. The CDR3 has 15 residues. This chain's CDR3 is CASGPTSGDVGELFF. The CDR3 DNA follows: TGTGCTAGTGGCCCGACTAGCGGGGACGTCGGGGAGCTGTTTTTT.

This clone was counted between two and nine times. The chain has TRBV30 and TRBJ1-5; D perhaps matches TRBD1 (5 bases). Germline assignment: CDR1 GTSNPN and CDR2 SVGIG (reference sequence). This CDR3 contains 13 residues. V was cut by 0 bases and J by 8 bases, with 11 bases left in between. CDR3 protein: CAWSVHQGEPQHF. The CDR3 region has the DNA TGTGCCTGGAGTGTACATCAGGGCGAGCCCCAGCATTTT.

J is TRBJ2-1 and V is TRBV7-3; 8 nucleotides agree with TRBD1. Germline CDR1 is SGHTA and CDR2 is FQGTGA. This CDR3 region has 15 residues. V lost 4 bases and J lost 4; bases outside the gene matches: 6. The DNA for the CDR3 is TGTGCCAGCAGCTCCGGACAGGGAAAATACAATGAGCAGTTCTTC. It is translated as CASSSGQGKYNEQFF. Complete variable domain (other parts from reference TRBV7-3 and TRBJ2-1): GAGVSQTPSNKVTEKGKYVELRCDPISGHTALYWYRQSLGQGPEFLIYFQGTGAADDSGLPNDRFFAVRPEGSVSTLKIQRTERGDSAVYLCASSSGQGKYNEQFFGPGTRLTVL.